This T cell receptor (beta chain) was profiled in a study of technical replicates of blood from a handful of donors. The germline V gene has CDR1 SGHNT and CDR2 YYREEE (reference sequence). The CDR3 runs to 13 residues. V was clipped by 0 bases and J by 7 bases; unmatched bases: 1. Using immunoSEQ multiplex PCR, the repertoire was profiled, and TCRdb retains in-frame clones only, with some absent. Of approximately 93,000 clones listed, around 94% are singletons. The source of this sequence is a human donor in good health. Sequencing input: T cells isolated from PBMCs. The chain combines TRBV5-4 with TRBJ1-2; 9 positions match TRBD1. For the CDR3, the DNA is TGTGCCAGCAGCTTGGACAGGGGGCCTGGCTACACCTTC. Its protein is CASSLDRGPGYTF.